The rows below give T cell receptor beta chains drawn from one sample of a study of T-cell reconstitution after alpha-beta-depleted transplantation in children. TCRdb re-called the PCR reads through MiXCR, storing one row per CDR3 protein. The table includes over 200,000 distinct CDR3 sequences, approximately 19% detected once. This specimen consisted of PBMCs, mostly from graft donor cells, obtained 360 days after TCRalphabeta/CD19-depleted stem cell transplant. These receptor sequences come from a male patient aged 2-15 years who had a stem cell transplant for acute lymphoblastic leukemia, so the T cells may come from the graft donor. Each CDR3 is given with its conserved first and last residue. D genes are given only for firm matches. Where a row states a size, it is once, few, many or the class of an expanded clone; other rows omit it.

j_call,cdr3_length,v_call,d_call,clone_size,cdr3_aa,cdr3_nt
TRBJ2-7,13,TRBV20-1,TRBD1,NA,CSAPRQGSYEQYF,TGCAGTGCCCCCCGACAGGGCTCCTACGAGCAGTACTTC
TRBJ1-1,15,TRBV11-2,NA,NA,CASSLDQTGLTEAFF,TGTGCCAGCAGCTTAGATCAAACAGGGCTTACTGAAGCTTTCTTT
TRBJ2-7,15,TRBV29-1,NA,few,CSVYTGELFSYEQYF,TGCAGCGTGTACACCGGTGAACTGTTCTCCTACGAGCAGTACTTC
TRBJ2-5,15,TRBV19,NA,NA,CASSRSGVSEETQYF,TGTGCCAGTAGTCGGTCCGGTGTGTCGGAAGAGACCCAGTACTTC
TRBJ2-7,14,TRBV3-1,NA,NA,CASSQDERVSEQYF,TGTGCCAGCAGCCAAGATGAAAGGGTATCCGAGCAGTACTTC
TRBJ2-7,15,TRBV11-2,NA,few,CASSLGERGTYEQYF,TGTGCCAGCAGCTTAGGCGAGAGGGGGACCTACGAGCAGTACTTC
TRBJ1-2,15,TRBV7-3,TRBD1,NA,CASSLRGGENYGYTF,TGTGCCAGCAGCTTACGAGGGGGCGAGAACTATGGCTACACCTTC
TRBJ2-7,13,TRBV5-1,TRBD1,NA,CASSAWTGNEQYF,TGCGCCAGCAGCGCCTGGACAGGGAACGAGCAGTACTTC
TRBJ2-2,16,TRBV7-2,TRBD2,NA,CASSLVGGGGTGELFF,TGTGCCAGCAGCTTAGTTGGCGGGGGGGGCACCGGGGAGCTGTTTTTT
TRBJ2-3,11,TRBV7-2,TRBD2,many,CASKEGTTQYF,TGTGCCAGCAAAGAAGGGACTACTCAGTATTTT
TRBJ2-3,13,TRBV10-3,NA,few,CAIGWRAVDTQYF,TGTGCCATCGGGTGGCGTGCGGTTGATACGCAGTATTTT
TRBJ1-1,15,TRBV20-1,NA,few,CSALGPVEGWNEAFF,TGCAGTGCCCTTGGCCCAGTGGAGGGATGGAATGAAGCTTTCTTT
TRBJ2-2,14,TRBV6-4,NA,few,CASSDQGSTGELFF,TGTGCCAGCAGTGACCAGGGGTCTACCGGGGAGCTGTTTTTT
TRBJ1-6,16,TRBV6-4,NA,NA,CASIMEGPSYNSPLHF,TGTGCCAGCATCATGGAAGGGCCCTCCTATAATTCACCCCTCCACTTT
TRBJ1-5,16,TRBV12-3/TRBV12-4,NA,NA,CASSLVTPLSNQPQHF,TGTGCCAGCAGTTTGGTGACACCCCTTAGCAATCAGCCCCAGCATTTT
TRBJ2-3,11,TRBV5-1,NA,NA,CASSLVDSLHF,TGCGCCAGCAGCTTGGTTGACAGCCTACATTTT
TRBJ2-7,12,TRBV3-1,NA,few,CASSRERYEQYF,TGTGCCAGCAGCCGAGAAAGGTACGAGCAGTACTTC
TRBJ2-2,12,TRBV5-6,NA,NA,CASRRGPGELFF,TGTGCCAGCCGTCGGGGGCCCGGGGAGCTGTTTTTT
TRBJ2-1,16,TRBV18,TRBD2,few,CASSPSGTRPYNEQFF,TGTGCCAGCTCACCTTCCGGGACTAGGCCTTACAATGAGCAGTTCTTC
TRBJ2-5,13,TRBV12-3/TRBV12-4,NA,NA,CASSPGVVETQYF,TGTGCCAGCTCGCCGGGGGTGGTAGAGACCCAGTACTTC
TRBJ2-3,15,TRBV12-3/TRBV12-4,NA,NA,CASTQKGLSTDTQYF,TGTGCCAGCACCCAAAAGGGACTTAGCACAGATACGCAGTATTTT
TRBJ2-5,15,TRBV12-3/TRBV12-4,TRBD2,few,CASSLGLTQQETQYF,TGTGCCAGCAGTTTGGGACTAACTCAACAAGAGACCCAGTACTTC
TRBJ2-2,13,TRBV18,NA,NA,CASSPPVGGELFF,TGTGCCAGCTCACCACCGGTCGGCGGGGAGCTGTTTTTT
TRBJ2-2,16,TRBV6-1,NA,few,CASSEDTLPDTGELFF,TGTGCCAGCAGTGAGGACACCCTCCCCGACACCGGGGAGCTGTTTTTT